These T cell receptor beta chains were read from a single sample in a study of blood T cell repertoires in COVID-19. Profiled with immunoSEQ multiplex PCR; TCRdb holds only in-frame clones, not every one. The table lists 95,000 to 110,000 clones, around nine tenths of them singletons. Sequencing was done on a sample of peripheral blood. The receptor source for this set is a man aged 45 to 65 in a cohort sampled during active COVID-19. Both conserved end residues are part of each CDR3. The order of the fields is J gene, V gene, clone size, D gene, CDR3 DNA, CDR3 protein. D genes are given only for firm matches. The size field is filled for only some rows; it gives once, few, many or a size class.

J gene: TRBJ1-1
V gene: TRBV7-6
clone size: .
D gene: .
CDR3 DNA: TGTGCCAGCAGCCTGACAGGCGGAACTGAAGCTTTCTTT
CDR3 protein: CASSLTGGTEAFF

J gene: TRBJ2-1
V gene: TRBV7-8
clone size: .
D gene: TRBD2
CDR3 DNA: TGTGCCAGCAGCTCCGGGAGGCGAGACAATGAGCAGTTCTTC
CDR3 protein: CASSSGRRDNEQFF

J gene: TRBJ1-1
V gene: TRBV7-9
clone size: few
D gene: .
CDR3 DNA: TGTGCCAGCAGCTTGAACTTAGACACTGAAGCTTTCTTT
CDR3 protein: CASSLNLDTEAFF

J gene: TRBJ2-2
V gene: TRBV19
clone size: .
D gene: TRBD1
CDR3 DNA: TGTGCCAGTAGTAGCCGGACAGGACCAAACACCGGGGAGCTGTTTTTT
CDR3 protein: CASSSRTGPNTGELFF

J gene: TRBJ1-6
V gene: TRBV7-2
clone size: .
D gene: .
CDR3 DNA: TGTGCCAGCAGAGTCTCGGTGGTTTTGAATTCACCCCTCCACTTT
CDR3 protein: CASRVSVVLNSPLHF

J gene: TRBJ1-2
V gene: TRBV7-7
clone size: .
D gene: .
CDR3 DNA: TGTGCTAGCAGCTTAGATGTGGGCCCCATCTACACCTTC
CDR3 protein: CASSLDVGPIYTF

J gene: TRBJ1-1
V gene: TRBV12-3/TRBV12-4
clone size: .
D gene: .
CDR3 DNA: TGTGCCAGCAGTAAACAGAGCACTGAAGCTTTCTTT
CDR3 protein: CASSKQSTEAFF

J gene: TRBJ2-5
V gene: TRBV11-2
clone size: .
D gene: TRBD2
CDR3 DNA: TGTGCCAGCAGCTTAGGGCCTTCGACTAGCGCTAGATGGGAGACCCAGTACTTC
CDR3 protein: CASSLGPSTSARWETQYF

J gene: TRBJ2-3
V gene: TRBV19
clone size: .
D gene: .
CDR3 DNA: TGTGCCAGTAGTATAACCCACAACACAGATACGCAGTATTTT
CDR3 protein: CASSITHNTDTQYF

J gene: TRBJ2-3
V gene: TRBV7-2
clone size: .
D gene: .
CDR3 DNA: TGTGCCAGCAGCTTGTCTAGCCGTTCTAGCACAGATACGCAGTATTTT
CDR3 protein: CASSLSSRSSTDTQYF

J gene: TRBJ1-5
V gene: TRBV2
clone size: few
D gene: .
CDR3 DNA: TGTGCCAGCAGCGGCTTCCAGGGGAATCAGCCCCAGCATTTT
CDR3 protein: CASSGFQGNQPQHF

J gene: TRBJ1-6
V gene: TRBV10-1
clone size: few
D gene: TRBD1
CDR3 DNA: TGCGCCAGCACCCTAGAGGACAGGGCTTCTTCACCCCTCCACTTT
CDR3 protein: CASTLEDRASSPLHF

J gene: TRBJ1-3
V gene: TRBV5-1
clone size: few
D gene: .
CDR3 DNA: TGCGCCAGCAGCTTCGGGGGTTCTGGAAACACCATATATTTT
CDR3 protein: CASSFGGSGNTIYF

J gene: TRBJ2-3
V gene: TRBV6-5
clone size: .
D gene: TRBD2
CDR3 DNA: TGTGCCAGCAGCAAAGTTAGCGGGGGAAAAGATACGCAGTATTTT
CDR3 protein: CASSKVSGGKDTQYF

J gene: TRBJ1-5
V gene: TRBV4-2
clone size: .
D gene: .
CDR3 DNA: TGTGCCAGCAGCTCCAGGTTGAATCAGCCCCAGCATTTT
CDR3 protein: CASSSRLNQPQHF

J gene: TRBJ1-2
V gene: TRBV5-4
clone size: few
D gene: .
CDR3 DNA: TGTGCCAGCAGCCCGCGGGACGGTTACATCAGCTACACCTTC
CDR3 protein: CASSPRDGYISYTF

J gene: TRBJ2-1
V gene: TRBV24-1
clone size: .
D gene: TRBD2
CDR3 DNA: TGTGCCACCTCGACTAGCGGGGGAAACAATGAGCAGTTCTTC
CDR3 protein: CATSTSGGNNEQFF

J gene: TRBJ2-2
V gene: TRBV2
clone size: .
D gene: TRBD1
CDR3 DNA: TGTGCCAGCAGCGCCCCGGACAGGGCCGGGGAGCTGTTTTTT
CDR3 protein: CASSAPDRAGELFF

J gene: TRBJ2-5
V gene: TRBV24-1
clone size: .
D gene: .
CDR3 DNA: TGTGCCACCCGCGGGACGGCTCAAGAGACCCAGTACTTC
CDR3 protein: CATRGTAQETQYF

J gene: TRBJ2-3
V gene: TRBV9
clone size: .
D gene: TRBD1
CDR3 DNA: TGTGCCAGCAGCGTGCAGGGGGACGCAGATACGCAGTATTTT
CDR3 protein: CASSVQGDADTQYF

J gene: TRBJ1-3
V gene: TRBV3-1/TRBV3-2
clone size: .
D gene: .
CDR3 DNA: TGTGCCAGCAGCCAAGAAGGGGCCCTAGGGACCATATATTTT
CDR3 protein: CASSQEGALGTIYF

J gene: TRBJ1-6
V gene: TRBV27
clone size: .
D gene: TRBD1
CDR3 DNA: TGTGCCAGCAGCCAAACCACCGGGACAGGGTTTAATTCACCCCTCCACTTT
CDR3 protein: CASSQTTGTGFNSPLHF

J gene: TRBJ2-5
V gene: TRBV3-1/TRBV3-2
clone size: .
D gene: .
CDR3 DNA: TGTGCCAGCAGCCCTAGCTGGGCGGGGGCTAGAACCCAGTACTTC
CDR3 protein: CASSPSWAGARTQYF

J gene: TRBJ2-1
V gene: TRBV7-6
clone size: .
D gene: .
CDR3 DNA: TGTGCCAGCAGCTTAGGGGGGCCGAGCTCCTACAATGAGCAGTTCTTC
CDR3 protein: CASSLGGPSSYNEQFF